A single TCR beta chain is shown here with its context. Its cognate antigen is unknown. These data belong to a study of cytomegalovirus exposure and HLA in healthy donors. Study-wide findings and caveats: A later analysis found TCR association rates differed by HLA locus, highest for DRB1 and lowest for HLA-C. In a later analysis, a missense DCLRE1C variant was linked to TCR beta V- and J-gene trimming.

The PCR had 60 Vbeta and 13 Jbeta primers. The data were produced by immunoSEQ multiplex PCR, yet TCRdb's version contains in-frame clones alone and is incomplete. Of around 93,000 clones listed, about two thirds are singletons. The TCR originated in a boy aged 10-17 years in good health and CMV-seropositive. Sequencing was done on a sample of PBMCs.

The CDR3 here is CAWSEGQGEEKLFF. CDR3 in DNA: TGTGCCTGGAGTGAGGGGCAGGGCGAAGAAAAACTGTTTTTT. V usage is TRBV30 and J usage is TRBJ1-4; D is possibly TRBD1 (5 bases). This CDR3 has 14 amino acids. Germline-derived CDR1 and CDR2 are GTSNPN and SVGIG (reference sequence). V gave up 1 base and J gave up 8 bases, with 14 bases separating them.